This T cell receptor (beta chain) emerged from a study of cytomegalovirus exposure and HLA in healthy donors. Overall study findings and caveats: TCR beta V- and J-gene trimming, according to a later analysis, was linked to a missense DCLRE1C variant.

The PCR had 60 Vbeta and 13 Jbeta primers. TCRdb's table, derived via immunoSEQ multiplex PCR, lists solely in-frame clones and lacks some. This sample yields around 100,000 clones, of which 60% to 85% are seen a single time; roughly 5.4% belongs to the top ten. The V gene's germline CDR1 is SNHLY and CDR2 FYNNEI. CDR3 size: 15 residues. Trimming removed 7 bases at V and 2 bases at J, with 18 bases between. About this clone: The antigen remains undetermined.

Sequenced material: PBMCs. V and J are TRBV2 and TRBJ2-7; D call uncertain. The clonotype was recovered from a woman between 18 and 29 years old in good health and CMV-seropositive. This CDR3 reads CASILLSRGTYEQYF. For the CDR3, the DNA is TGTGCCAGCATCCTATTAAGTCGCGGAACCTACGAGCAGTACTTC.